This TCR beta chain was found in a study of a mutant IDH1 vaccine in newly diagnosed glioma. The sample's time point: week 47, end of study. Every vaccination contained 300 ug of the mutant IDH1 20-mer peptide and was paired with topical imiquimod. Trimming pared 4 bases from V and 10 bases from J, leaving 16 bases between. Germline V lookup: CDR1 SNHLY, CDR2 FYNNEI. CDR3 size: 14 residues. Study conclusions and caveats: Researchers report vaccine-induced immune responses in 93.3% of patients.

On this clone itself: As yet, its antigen is unknown.

Using immunoSEQ multiplex PCR, the repertoire was profiled, and TCRdb retains in-frame clones only, with some absent. Here the sample spans around 53,000 clones, approximately 84% being singletons. The sample was PBMCs, taken from a glioma patient whose treatment included an IDH1 peptide vaccine. This clonotype was obtained from a woman aged 30 to 39 with glioma. Some clones in this sample may be carry-over from other donors' samples. This sequence joins TRBV2 and TRBJ1-4; a possible D gene is TRBD1 (5 bases). The CDR3 spells CASSVLGESGKLFF. In DNA, the CDR3 is TGTGCCAGCAGTGTTCTGGGGGAATCTGGAAAACTGTTTTTT.